This TCR beta chain was sequenced in a study of blood T cell repertoires in COVID-19. About the research overall: Samples representing acute and convalescent COVID-19 were sourced from the United States, Italy and Spain. PBMCs, B-cell-depleted T cells, or T cells provided the cDNA or gDNA that made up the material.

V was pared by 4 bases and J by 3 bases, with 17 bases between. In germline, CDR1 is SGHKS, CDR2 YYEKEE (reference sequence). The CDR3 totals 16 residues. Original data processing: The assay estimated nucleated cells by amplifying reference gene primers. Sequencing was performed with immunoSEQ multiplex PCR; in TCRdb, only in-frame clones are kept and a portion is missing. The V and J calls and the clone size are those of that table, but D and trimming were determined from the DNA. The sample holds about 110,000 clones, around 64% seen once. The TCR comes from a woman between 40 and 50 years old with acute or convalescent COVID-19. The J gene is TRBJ1-5, the V gene TRBV5-5; D is unresolved. The specimen sequenced was peripheral blood. The CDR3, as DNA: TGTGCCAGCAGCCCTATGTCCGGCAGGTCCAATCAGCCCCAGCATTTT. This gives the protein CASSPMSGRSNQPQHF.